This section outlines one T cell receptor (beta chain) sequence together with its context. The antigen this receptor binds is unknown. No base qualities exist here, and no much larger clone lies one base off it. The receptor library was made with the immunoSEQ multiplex PCR assay. RNA was extracted from all samples and reverse transcribed into cDNA, which served as template for TCR sequencing. First-strand cDNA was synthesized with SuperScript III using a 2:1 mix of oligo-dT and random hexamers. A synthetic immune receptor repertoire was used to assess amplification bias, and residual bias was removed computationally. The paper's processing steps were these. Raw reads were preprocessed to remove errors, and CDR3 was defined according to IMGT conventions as the region from the conserved cysteine to phenylalanine. Clonality was computed by normalizing Shannon entropy by log2 of the number of productive unique TCRs and subtracting the result from 1. Scalp TCRbeta sequences were cross-referenced with sorted blood CD4 and CD8 repertoires so that the CD4 or CD8 identity of scalp clones could be inferred. TCRdb's version of the immuneACCESS table is confined to in-frame rearrangements and falls short of the full clone set. An unresolved V gene accounts for under half of the shortfall where checked; the remainder is of unknown origin. For V, J and clone size, that table is used; D and trimming come from the DNA. The sample table contains roughly 170,000 clones; only one count was recorded for about 63% of them. The top ten clonotypes cover roughly 15% of the sample.

This sample was included in a study of CD8+ T cells in alopecia areata (dated by TCRdb to 2016 to 2018). About the full investigation: Treated patients were enrolled in an open-label pilot trial of oral tofacitinib, 5 to 10 mg twice daily, for moderate-to-severe alopecia areata. In humans, TCRbeta sequencing was performed on scalp tissue and on sorted CD4+ and CD8+ peripheral blood T cells from healthy controls and from patients with patchy or totalis/universalis alopecia areata. Patients on tofacitinib were biopsied at baseline and after 4 and 24 weeks of treatment, and several of the patients also had a later scalp biopsy. TCRbeta CDR3 regions were amplified by immunoSEQ multiplex PCR using 35 Vbeta forward and 13 Jbeta reverse primers. RNA came from the PAXgene miRNA kit for fixed scalp, the miRNeasy kit for PBMCs, and the RNeasy kit for mouse skin. Scalp clonality was compared among normal scalp (n=4), patchy alopecia areata scalp (n=8), and alopecia totalis/universalis scalp (n=8). Patients received tofacitinib for 6 to 18 months and were then followed off drug for 6 months to check for delayed response and recurrence. In both human patients and the C3H/HeJ mouse model, the study applied high-throughput TCRbeta sequencing to look at T cell clonal expansion in alopecia areata. Points the paper makes about the study in general: Higher clonality and more expanded CD8+ clones were observed in lesional scalp than in normal scalp, particularly in alopecia totalis/universalis, a finding suggestive of antigenic drive. Resident alphabeta T cells in normal human skin are also sequenced, complicating scalp TCR repertoire analysis, unlike mouse skin dominated by gammadelta T cells. TCR sequences shared between patients were less clear than in mice, possibly partly because of HLA diversity in the patient population.

The time point label of this sample denotes: baseline before oral tofacitinib. Peripheral blood and lesional scalp punch biopsies were obtained from patients with alopecia areata. PBMCs were isolated by density centrifugation and stained for CD3, CD4 and CD8, and CD4+ and CD8+ T cells were sorted on a FACSAria. The TCR sequence derives from a human donor with alopecia areata. The starting material was CD4+ T cells sorted from blood, obtained at week 0.

The base sequence is TGTGCCTGGACTCCATTCAGGATCCCCTACGAGCAGTACTTC. This sequence encodes CAWTPFRIPYEQYF. Rearrangement joined TRBV30 to TRBJ2-7; confidence is insufficient to name the D gene. The trim is 4 bases for V and 2 bases for J, with a gap of 15 bases between the germline ends. The cysteine opens and the phenylalanine closes a CDR3 of 14 amino acids. Solely the CDR3 DNA is kept, with 42 bases framed from the first base. The germline V gene (reference sequence) supplies CDR1 GTSNPN and CDR2 SVGIG. Full variable domain (CDR3 extended with the reference TRBV30 and TRBJ2-7 proteins): SQTIHQWPATLVQPVGSPLSLECTVEGTSNPNLYWYRQAAGRGLQLLFYSVGIGQISSEVPQNLSASRPQDRQFILSSKKLLLSDSGFYLCAWTPFRIPYEQYFGPGTRLTVT.